Included here is one T cell receptor (beta chain) sequence, with context. This sample was taken from a study of blood T cell repertoires in COVID-19. This CDR3 has 14 amino acids. CDR1 SEHNR and CDR2 FQNEAQ come from the germline V gene (reference sequence). V gave up 1 base and J gave up 2 bases, with 8 bases separating them. Assay used: immunoSEQ multiplex PCR; TCRdb lists only in-frame clones, some missing. The profile covers around 120,000 clones, with 75% to 95% appearing a single time and 1.5% to 2% taken by the ten largest. The rearrangement uses TRBV7-9 and TRBJ1-2; possibly TRBD1 for D (5 bases). The sequence was obtained from a human donor with active COVID-19. The donor label of this sample is uncertain. Sequencing was carried out using peripheral blood. As DNA, the CDR3 is TGTGCCAGCAGCTTAGTGGGGGGAAACTATGGCTACACCTTC. It translates to CASSLVGGNYGYTF.